This T cell receptor beta chain was recovered during a study of blood T cell repertoires in COVID-19. Assay: immunoSEQ multiplex PCR; the TCRdb copy retains only in-frame clones and omits some. Of about 140,000 clones listed, 70% to 85% were seen once; the top ten hold 1.5% to 2%. Enrollees, about 18 to 95 years old, lived in 24 US areas. Individuals in the exposed group had encountered a COVID-19 case within 2 weeks preceding study entry. Trimming cost V 5 bases and J 4 bases; bases outside gene matches: 5. Germline V gene data show CDR1 as SEHNR and CDR2 as FQNEAQ (reference sequence). CDR3 size: 14 residues.

The source is a woman in her late teens or twenties who had been exposed to COVID-19. J is TRBJ1-2 and V is TRBV7-9; 9 nucleotides line up with TRBD1. Sequenced material: PBMCs or T cells enriched from blood (not recorded which). CDR3 region: CASSPGQGVYGYTF. CDR3 in DNA: TGTGCCAGCAGCCCGGGACAGGGTGTCTATGGCTACACCTTC. Full variable domain (missing parts from reference TRBV7-9 and TRBJ1-2): DTGVSQNPRHKITKRGQNVTFRCDPISEHNRLYWYRQTLGQGPEFLTYFQNEAQLEKSRLLSDRFSAERPKGSFSTLEIQRTEQGDSAMYLCASSPGQGVYGYTFGSGTRLTVV.